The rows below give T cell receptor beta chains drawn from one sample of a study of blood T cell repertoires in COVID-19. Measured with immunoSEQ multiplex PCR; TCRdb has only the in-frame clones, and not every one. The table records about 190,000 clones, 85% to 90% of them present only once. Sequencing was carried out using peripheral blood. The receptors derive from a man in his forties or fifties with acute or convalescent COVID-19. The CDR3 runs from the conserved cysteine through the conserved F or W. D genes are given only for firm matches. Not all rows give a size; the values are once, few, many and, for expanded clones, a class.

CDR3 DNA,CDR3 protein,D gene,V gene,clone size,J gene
TGTGCCAGCAGTAATCAGGGTGCAACTAATGAAAAACTGTTTTTT,CASSNQGATNEKLFF,.,TRBV2,.,TRBJ1-4
TGTGCCAGCAGCCAGCGGGGAGGGGGCACAGATACGCAGTATTTT,CASSQRGGGTDTQYF,TRBD2,TRBV9,.,TRBJ2-3
TGTGCCAGCAGCTCCCTAGCGGGAGAGGGTGAGACCCAGTACTTC,CASSSLAGEGETQYF,TRBD2,TRBV9,.,TRBJ2-5
TGTGCCAGCAAGCGGGACCGGGGGGGTCATCAGCCCCAGCATTTT,CASKRDRGGHQPQHF,.,TRBV21-1,.,TRBJ1-5
TGTGCCAGCAGCCCCGGTTCCAATCAGCCCCAGCATTTT,CASSPGSNQPQHF,.,TRBV12-3/TRBV12-4,.,TRBJ1-5
TGTGCCAGCAGCCAAGCCCACCCCAGGAAACCAGATACGCAGTATTTT,CASSQAHPRKPDTQYF,.,TRBV3-1/TRBV3-2,.,TRBJ2-3
TGTGCCAGCAGGGGCGGGATATTCTCTGGAAACACCATATATTTT,CASRGGIFSGNTIYF,.,TRBV2,.,TRBJ1-3
TGCAGCGGGCTCGCGGGGACCTACGAGCAGTACTTC,CSGLAGTYEQYF,.,TRBV29-1,once,TRBJ2-7
TGTGCCAGCAGCTCGGGACTAGCGGGATTCGCAGAGACCCAGTACTTC,CASSSGLAGFAETQYF,TRBD2,TRBV9,.,TRBJ2-5
TGTGCCAGCAGTACGGGACAGGGGGAGATTTCACCCCTCCACTTT,CASSTGQGEISPLHF,TRBD1,TRBV27,many,TRBJ1-6
TGTGCCAGCAGTTATTTGGGGGCCCAAGAGACCCAGTACTTC,CASSYLGAQETQYF,.,TRBV6-2/TRBV6-3,.,TRBJ2-5
TGTGCCAGCAGTGGCCCAGGGCTAGCTTTCTTT,CASSGPGLAFF,.,TRBV27,.,TRBJ1-1
TGTGCCAGCAGCATAGGGGGAAGGGGTCAGCCCCAGCATTTT,CASSIGGRGQPQHF,.,TRBV7-9,.,TRBJ1-5
TGTGCCAGCAGCTACCCTGGACTAGCGGGATTGGATAATGAGCAGTTCTTC,CASSYPGLAGLDNEQFF,TRBD2,TRBV13,.,TRBJ2-1
TGTGCCAGCAGCTGGGAGGCAAACGGCGAGCAGTACTTC,CASSWEANGEQYF,.,TRBV27,.,TRBJ2-7
TGTGCCAGCAGCCAACTGGGGGGGACAGGGGCCAACGTCCTGACTTTC,CASSQLGGTGANVLTF,.,TRBV14,once,TRBJ2-6
TGTGCCAGCAGCTTAACCAGGGTCACGAACACCGGGGAGCTGTTTTTT,CASSLTRVTNTGELFF,.,TRBV5-4,.,TRBJ2-2
TGTGCCAGCAAACTAGCGGGAGTCACCGGGGAGCTGTTTTTT,CASKLAGVTGELFF,TRBD2,TRBV27,.,TRBJ2-2
TGTGCCAGCAGCCAAGGAGGCGGCGGGGGGGCTGAGGAGACCCAGTACTTC,CASSQGGGGGAEETQYF,TRBD2,TRBV3-1/TRBV3-2,.,TRBJ2-5
TGTGCCAGCCCGAGCAGCTTATGGAGGGCTAGCGGGAAACTCCGCGATACGCAGTATTTT,CASPSSLWRASGKLRDTQYF,TRBD2,TRBV11-3,.,TRBJ2-3
TGTGCCAGCAGTTACGGACATGGGGGCCGTGATACGCAGTATTTT,CASSYGHGGRDTQYF,.,TRBV6-2/TRBV6-3,.,TRBJ2-3
TGTGCCAGCAGCGTAGTAGGGACAGGTCCCCCAGATACGCAGTATTTT,CASSVVGTGPPDTQYF,TRBD1,TRBV9,.,TRBJ2-3
TGTGCCAGCTCACCACGACTCCAGGGGGAGGAGACCCAGTACTTC,CASSPRLQGEETQYF,TRBD1,TRBV18,.,TRBJ2-5
TGCGCCAGCAGTCCGGACGGGCGGGAGGTGTCTGGGGCCAACGTCCTGACTTTC,CASSPDGREVSGANVLTF,TRBD2,TRBV10-2,few,TRBJ2-6
TGCAGCGTTGAGGGCGTCTCGGGAACCAAAAACATTCAGTACTTC,CSVEGVSGTKNIQYF,.,TRBV29-1,.,TRBJ2-4
TGTGCCAGCAGCCCGGGACTAAGCACAGATACGCAGTATTTT,CASSPGLSTDTQYF,TRBD2,TRBV6-4,.,TRBJ2-3
TGTGCCAGCAGCCTAGCCTCTAAGAGGTACGGCGAGCAGTTCTTC,CASSLASKRYGEQFF,.,TRBV3-1/TRBV3-2,.,TRBJ2-1
TGTGCCAGCAGCTTAGCCGGGGAGGGAGGCGAGCAGTACTTC,CASSLAGEGGEQYF,TRBD2,TRBV7-9,.,TRBJ2-7
TGTGCCAGCAGCCCTACGTTGGGGCGCTCTGGAAACACCATATATTTT,CASSPTLGRSGNTIYF,.,TRBV9,.,TRBJ1-3
TGTGCCAGCAGTTACTCCGCGACAGGGGGTGGGGAAAAACTGTTTTTT,CASSYSATGGGEKLFF,TRBD1,TRBV6-6,.,TRBJ1-4
TGTGCCAGCAGCTTGGTTGGACAGGGGTTGAATTCACCCCTCCACTTT,CASSLVGQGLNSPLHF,TRBD1,TRBV5-5,.,TRBJ1-6
TGTGCCAGCAGCTTAGGGACAGAATTAGAGCAGTTCTTC,CASSLGTELEQFF,TRBD1,TRBV7-3,once,TRBJ2-1
TGCGCCAGCAGCCTACGACAGGGGGCGGTCGCTGAAGCTTTCTTT,CASSLRQGAVAEAFF,TRBD1,TRBV5-1,few,TRBJ1-1
TGTGCCAGCAGCTTGGCAGGGGCTGCCGACTACGAGCAGTACTTC,CASSLAGAADYEQYF,.,TRBV7-8,.,TRBJ2-7
TGTGCCTGGGGGAAGGGGGTGAGAGGCAATCAGCCCCAGCATTTT,CAWGKGVRGNQPQHF,.,TRBV30,once,TRBJ1-5
TGTGCCAGCAGGGTACAGGGAAATAGTGAAAAACTGTTTTTT,CASRVQGNSEKLFF,.,TRBV28,once,TRBJ1-4
TGCGCCAGCAGCCAAGACCGTCCGAACACCGGGGAGCTGTTTTTT,CASSQDRPNTGELFF,.,TRBV4-3,.,TRBJ2-2
TGCGCCAGCAGCCTGCTAGGGGGCGACTCTGGAAACACCATATATTTT,CASSLLGGDSGNTIYF,TRBD1,TRBV5-1,.,TRBJ1-3
TGTGCCAGCGGGTCGCGGGGTAATTCACCCCTCCACTTT,CASGSRGNSPLHF,.,TRBV27,.,TRBJ1-6
TGTGCCAGCAGCCGGGGGGTTTACAATGAGCAGTTCTTC,CASSRGVYNEQFF,TRBD2,TRBV7-2,.,TRBJ2-1
TGTGCCAGCATGTCCGGGAGTCTATACGAGCAGTACTTC,CASMSGSLYEQYF,.,TRBV2,.,TRBJ2-7
TGTGCCACCAGAGGGGCTAGCGGGATTCTGGCCGGGGAGCTGTTTTTT,CATRGASGILAGELFF,TRBD2,TRBV24-1,.,TRBJ2-2
TGTGCCAGCAGCAAAGTTGCAGGGCTCTATGGCTACACCTTC,CASSKVAGLYGYTF,.,TRBV21-1,.,TRBJ1-2
TGTGCCAGCAGCTTAGTGGAGCGGATCCAAGAGACCCAGTACTTC,CASSLVERIQETQYF,.,TRBV7-8,.,TRBJ2-5
TGTGCCAGCAGGAGCCGACAGGGCTCTCGAGTGAGAGAGACCCAGTACTTC,CASRSRQGSRVRETQYF,TRBD1,TRBV2,.,TRBJ2-5
TGTGCCAGCAGCTTAACGGGGGACACCCAAGAGACCCAGTACTTC,CASSLTGDTQETQYF,.,TRBV7-3,.,TRBJ2-5
TGCAGCGTTGTTCCGGGGACAGGGAACACCGGGGAGCTGTTTTTT,CSVVPGTGNTGELFF,TRBD1,TRBV29-1,once,TRBJ2-2